These T cell receptor beta chains were read from a single sample in a study of blood T cell repertoires in COVID-19. Profiled with immunoSEQ multiplex PCR; TCRdb holds only in-frame clones, not every one. The repertoire holds about 280,000 clones, with more than 80% as singletons. Sequencing was done on a sample of peripheral blood. The receptors derive from a woman aged 25 to 39 with active or convalescent COVID-19. The CDR3 runs from the conserved cysteine through the conserved F or W. Fields, in order: J gene, V gene, CDR3 protein.

J gene: TRBJ1-5
V gene: TRBV7-2
CDR3 protein: CASSSKGGGNQPQHF

J gene: TRBJ1-1
V gene: TRBV5-1
CDR3 protein: CASSGGQGVNTEAFF

J gene: TRBJ2-1
V gene: TRBV24-1
CDR3 protein: CATSGGQGYNEQFF

J gene: TRBJ2-7
V gene: TRBV27
CDR3 protein: CASSSKSSYEQYF

J gene: TRBJ1-1
V gene: TRBV6-5
CDR3 protein: CASSQEDRGTGSAFF

J gene: TRBJ1-6
V gene: TRBV27
CDR3 protein: CASSLRPGNLNSPLHF

J gene: TRBJ2-1
V gene: TRBV6-5
CDR3 protein: CASSILAGRNEQFF

J gene: TRBJ2-7
V gene: TRBV30
CDR3 protein: CAWRVQGAEQYF

J gene: TRBJ2-7
V gene: TRBV5-5
CDR3 protein: CASSLASGGGYEQYF

J gene: TRBJ2-5
V gene: TRBV9
CDR3 protein: CASSPPHGTSGGQETQYF

J gene: TRBJ2-3
V gene: TRBV6-4
CDR3 protein: CASSDTGGVGDTQYF

J gene: TRBJ2-1
V gene: TRBV7-2
CDR3 protein: CASSLNQGYNEQFF

J gene: TRBJ1-5
V gene: TRBV19
CDR3 protein: CASRFDRASNQPQHF

J gene: TRBJ2-3
V gene: TRBV6-1
CDR3 protein: CASSEVDSGGKDTQYF

J gene: TRBJ1-6
V gene: TRBV27
CDR3 protein: CATMTGSSYNSPLHF

J gene: TRBJ1-5
V gene: TRBV7-8
CDR3 protein: CASSPYVGGFSNQPQHF

J gene: TRBJ1-1
V gene: TRBV9
CDR3 protein: CASSVVYGAAEAFF

J gene: TRBJ2-7
V gene: TRBV15
CDR3 protein: CATSQTGGRGIYEQYF

J gene: TRBJ2-7
V gene: TRBV6-5
CDR3 protein: CASSYAGQGVTYEQYF

J gene: TRBJ2-1
V gene: TRBV5-5
CDR3 protein: CASIGTVAYNEQFF

J gene: TRBJ2-1
V gene: TRBV7-2
CDR3 protein: CASSLRVLTSGYNEQFF

J gene: TRBJ2-1
V gene: TRBV5-1
CDR3 protein: CASSAGTSIEQFF

J gene: TRBJ1-3
V gene: TRBV5-6
CDR3 protein: CASSLLFAGSGNTIYF

J gene: TRBJ1-3
V gene: TRBV9
CDR3 protein: CASSPTPQGYSGNTIYF

J gene: TRBJ1-5
V gene: TRBV10-3
CDR3 protein: CAISVDRDQPQHF

J gene: TRBJ1-1
V gene: TRBV11-2
CDR3 protein: CASSFLGGLVSEAFF

J gene: TRBJ2-1
V gene: TRBV28
CDR3 protein: CASSPHSSVHEQFF

J gene: TRBJ2-7
V gene: TRBV3-1/TRBV3-2
CDR3 protein: CASSQVLASYEQYF

J gene: TRBJ2-3
V gene: TRBV5-1
CDR3 protein: CASSLALGGGTDTQYF

J gene: TRBJ2-1
V gene: TRBV6-2/TRBV6-3
CDR3 protein: CASSYSGGAEEQFF

J gene: TRBJ1-5
V gene: TRBV6-2/TRBV6-3
CDR3 protein: CASSYERSDQPQHF

J gene: TRBJ1-5
V gene: TRBV7-6
CDR3 protein: CASIDFWGTASNQPQHF

J gene: TRBJ2-1
V gene: TRBV6-2/TRBV6-3
CDR3 protein: CASSYSRGGREFF

J gene: TRBJ1-2
V gene: TRBV19
CDR3 protein: CASRGQGIDGYTF

J gene: TRBJ2-7
V gene: TRBV30
CDR3 protein: CAWSFFSGGLYEQYF

J gene: TRBJ1-1
V gene: TRBV7-9
CDR3 protein: CASSSVGGMNTEAFF

J gene: TRBJ1-5
V gene: TRBV7-9
CDR3 protein: CASSSDRADQPQHF

J gene: TRBJ2-7
V gene: TRBV16
CDR3 protein: CASSQSGQGSSEQYF

J gene: TRBJ1-1
V gene: TRBV6-5
CDR3 protein: CASSPSTGQGTEAFF

J gene: TRBJ1-3
V gene: TRBV30
CDR3 protein: CAWTRANTIYF

J gene: TRBJ2-5
V gene: TRBV6-2/TRBV6-3
CDR3 protein: CASSAAGTVQETQYF

J gene: TRBJ2-1
V gene: TRBV10-3
CDR3 protein: CAITGSGGHYNEQFF

J gene: TRBJ1-1
V gene: TRBV5-6
CDR3 protein: CASSSRQGAEAFF

J gene: TRBJ2-5
V gene: TRBV2
CDR3 protein: CASTDRGETQYF

J gene: TRBJ2-3
V gene: TRBV5-1
CDR3 protein: CASSLEVAGGPDTQYF

J gene: TRBJ2-6
V gene: TRBV30
CDR3 protein: CAGRVSGANVLTF

J gene: TRBJ2-5
V gene: TRBV5-1
CDR3 protein: CASSPTGAGGETQYF

J gene: TRBJ2-7
V gene: TRBV5-1
CDR3 protein: CASSSTRLGQGADEQYF

J gene: TRBJ2-5
V gene: TRBV9
CDR3 protein: CASSVEAGVGETQYF

J gene: TRBJ1-6
V gene: TRBV5-8
CDR3 protein: CASHSRQANSPLHF

J gene: TRBJ1-1
V gene: TRBV25-1
CDR3 protein: CASSGAGSYTEAFF